This T cell receptor beta chain was observed in a study of T cell responses to AZD1222 COVID-19 vaccine. Findings and caveats of the study: Just a handful of AZD1222 recipients tested seropositive at baseline. Vaccine-related CD4 TCRs covered spike, predominating at 160-218 and 743-854. Sampling captured repertoires only after the peak T cell response. Within unmutated variant regions lay the reported targets of nearly half of spike-specific TCRs.

Notes on this clone: Its antigen is currently unknown.

TCRdb keeps only in-frame clones here, not all; method: immunoSEQ multiplex PCR. The sample gives 95,000 to 150,000 clones, about 90% of which show up once; around 0.96% is in the top ten. Germline CDR1 and CDR2: MNHEY and SVGAGI. The CDR3 length is 13 residues. Trimming removed 6 bases at V and 3 bases at J, with 11 bases between. This TCR came from an adult in good health. V and J are TRBV6-5 and TRBJ1-2; D gene unclear. Sample: peripheral blood, taken on day 0 of AZD1222 vaccination. The CDR3 DNA is TGTGCCAGCAGCCCCGTGACCTACTATGGCTACACCTTC. Protein product: CASSPVTYYGYTF.